This T cell receptor beta chain stems from a study of vaccination and CD4 T cells after COVID-19. About this clonotype: Its antigen is unidentified.

The study sequenced cultured CD4+ T cell DNA using the Oncomine TCR Beta short-read assay. TCRdb ran MiXCR on the PCR reads and lists one entry per CDR3 protein. The table records more than 15,000 distinct CDR3 sequences, 43% of them present only once. The germline V gene encodes CDR1 LNHDA and CDR2 SQIVND (reference sequence). With 3 bases clipped from V and 3 bases from J, the junction kept 4 bases outside the gene matches. The CDR3 sequence is 15 residues long. Treatment noted: approximately nine-day PBMC culture with coronavirus spike peptide pools or control peptides (ViraFEST assay). This receptor was identified in a human donor who had recovered from COVID-19. J is TRBJ2-5 and V is TRBV19; 10 nucleotides agree with TRBD1. This specimen was CD4+ T cells from blood, cultured in vitro, taken before SARS-CoV-2 vaccination. The CDR3 coding sequence is TGTGCCAGTAGTATTACCGGGACAGGGGAAGAGACCCAGTACTTC. Its translation is CASSITGTGEETQYF.